A single sample is the source of the 9 T cell receptor beta chains below, sequenced in a study of blood T cell repertoires in COVID-19. Some clones are missing from TCRdb's copy, which holds only in-frame ones; the method was immunoSEQ multiplex PCR. The data contain 330,000 or so clones, around 87% of them seen just once; the ten biggest clones take up approximately 1.9%. The specimen sequenced was PBMCs or T cells enriched from blood (not recorded which). The receptor set was obtained from a man in his forties in a cohort exposed to, infected with or recovered from COVID-19 (not recorded which).

V is TRBV28 and J is TRBJ2-7; no clear D. The CDR3 is 14 amino acids. V lost 2 bases and J 1 base, leaving 9 bases between the germline ends. Germline loops: CDR1 MDHEN, CDR2 SYDVKM. The CDR3 region has the DNA TGTGCCAGCAGTTTACTGTTTCAGTCCTACGAGCAGTACTTC. Translation gives CASSLLFQSYEQYF. The full variable domain, in which reference TRBV28 and TRBJ2-7 provide the parts outside the CDR3, is DVKVTQSSRYLVKRTGEKVFLECVQDMDHENMFWYRQDPGLGLRLIYFSYDVKMKEKGDIPEGYSVSREKKERFSLILESASTNQTSMYLCASSLLFQSYEQYFGPGTRLTVT.

The V gene is TRBV5-1, the J gene TRBJ2-3, with 10 bases matching TRBD2. This CDR3 is 18 amino acids long. The V gene's germline CDR1 is SGHRS and CDR2 YFSETQ. With 0 bases clipped from V and 0 bases from J, the junction kept 7 bases outside the gene matches. CDR3 sequence reads: CASSLGLLAGDSTDTQYF. Here the CDR3 DNA reads TGCGCCAGCAGCTTGGGTCTCCTAGCGGGAGACAGCACAGATACGCAGTATTTT. The variable domain in full, completed from reference TRBV5-1 and TRBJ2-3, reads KAGVTQTPRYLIKTRGQQVTLSCSPISGHRSVSWYQQTPGQGLQFLFEYFSETQRNKGNFPGRFSGRQFSNSRSEMNVSTLELGDSALYLCASSLGLLAGDSTDTQYFGPGTRLTVL.

V is TRBV4-1 and J is TRBJ2-5; TRBD1 matches 8 bases. Germline V CDR1 and CDR2: MGHRA, YSYEKL. The CDR3 spans 15 residues. Trimming removed 3 bases from V and 5 bases from J; junction bases left unmatched: 8. Here the CDR3 reads CASSQTGVFEETQYF. CDR3 bases: TGCGCCAGCAGCCAGACAGGGGTTTTTGAGGAGACCCAGTACTTC.

The V and J genes are TRBV29-1 and TRBJ2-2, with a possible D match to TRBD1 (5 bases). The CDR3 loop spans 11 amino acids. V lost 7 bases and J lost 3, with 6 bases in between. Germline loops: CDR1 SQVTM, CDR2 ANQGSEA. CDR3 sequence: CSGRDTGELFF. The CDR3 nucleotides read TGCAGCGGCAGGGACACCGGGGAGCTGTTTTTT.

The chain's CDR3 is CASRAAVSSYEQYF. CDR3 bases: TGCGCCAGCAGGGCAGCGGTAAGCTCCTACGAGCAGTACTTC. The V and J genes are TRBV10-2 and TRBJ2-7; tentative D call: TRBD2 (5 bases). The CDR3 contains 14 residues. The V gene lost 6 bases and the J gene lost 0 bases, with 12 bases spanning the gap. The germline gives CDR1 WSHSY, CDR2 SAAADI.

The rearrangement joins TRBV19 to TRBJ2-1, with 13 bases matching TRBD2. Germline CDR1 reads LNHDA; CDR2 reads SQIVND (reference sequence). J lost 5 bases, V lost 6 bases, and 10 bases had no gene match. The CDR3 totals 17 residues. In DNA form, the CDR3 reads TGTGCCAGTAGATTACTAGCGGGAGGGCCAAGGAACAATGAGCAGTTCTTC. It encodes CASRLLAGGPRNNEQFF.

The V call is TRBV9, the J call TRBJ2-3; D possibly corresponds to TRBD1 (7 bases). CDR3 length equals 15 residues. The germline CDR1 and CDR2 sequences are SGDLS and YYNGEE. V gave up 3 bases and J gave up 0 bases, with 11 bases separating them. CDR3: CASSATGRSTDTQYF. CDR3 bases: TGTGCCAGCAGCGCGACAGGGAGGAGCACAGATACGCAGTATTTT.

The chain joins TRBV19 to TRBJ2-1; tentative D call: TRBD1 (6 bases). Deletions cut 1 base from V and 2 bases from J, with 6 bases between. The CDR3 has 14 residues. Germline CDR1 LNHDA, CDR2 SQIVND (reference sequence). This chain's CDR3 is CASSIGQAYNEQFF. DNA for the CDR3: TGTGCCAGTAGTATAGGACAGGCCTACAATGAGCAGTTCTTC.

This chain connects TRBV28 to TRBJ2-7; tentatively, D is TRBD2 (5 bases). The CDR3 consists of 13 residues. Germline V CDR1 and CDR2: MDHEN, SYDVKM. V lost 2 bases, J lost 1 base, and 6 bases lay in between. DNA for the CDR3: TGTGCCAGCAGTTTACCGGGATCCTACGAGCAGTACTTC. It translates to CASSLPGSYEQYF.